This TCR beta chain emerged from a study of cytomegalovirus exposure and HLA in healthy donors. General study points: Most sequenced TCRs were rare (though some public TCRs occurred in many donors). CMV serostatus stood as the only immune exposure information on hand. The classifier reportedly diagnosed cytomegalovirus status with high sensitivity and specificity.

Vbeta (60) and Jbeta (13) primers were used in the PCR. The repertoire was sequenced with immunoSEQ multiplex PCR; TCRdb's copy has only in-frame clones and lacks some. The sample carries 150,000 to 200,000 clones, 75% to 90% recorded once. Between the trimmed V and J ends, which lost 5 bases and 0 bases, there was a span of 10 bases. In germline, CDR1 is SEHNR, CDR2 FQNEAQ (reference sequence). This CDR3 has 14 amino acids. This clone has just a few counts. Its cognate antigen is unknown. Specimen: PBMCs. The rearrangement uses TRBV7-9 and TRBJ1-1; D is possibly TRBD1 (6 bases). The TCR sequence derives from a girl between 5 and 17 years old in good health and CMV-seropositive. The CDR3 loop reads CASSQQGLNTEAFF. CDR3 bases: TGTGCCAGCAGCCAGCAGGGGCTGAACACTGAAGCTTTCTTT. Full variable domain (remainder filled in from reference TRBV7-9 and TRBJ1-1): DTGVSQNPRHKITKRGQNVTFRCDPISEHNRLYWYRQTLGQGPEFLTYFQNEAQLEKSRLLSDRFSAERPKGSFSTLEIQRTEQGDSAMYLCASSQQGLNTEAFFGQGTRLTVV.